Following are 30 T cell receptor beta chains from one sample sequenced in a study of T-cell memory formation after mild COVID-19 (TCRdb year 2021). The library was generated by 5' RACE. Sequencing relied on an Illumina NovaSeq 6000. TCRdb redid the processing of the public reads, applying fastp at Q25 and MiXCR, and retained in-frame beta chains. Here each entry gathers all rows of one CDR3 protein and keeps the most common genes and DNA. Counted in this sample were 95,000 to 120,000 distinct CDR3 sequences; over 20% of them appeared once. The ten largest account for roughly 37% of the sample. Specimen: PBMCs or a T cell subset sorted from them (not recorded which). These receptors were taken from a man aged 18 to 29 who had mild COVID-19 (a few samples of this study predate the infection). The sample titles of this study are shuffled in the database, so cell type and time point are left out; the donor was told from shared clones.

The chain combines TRBV29-1 with TRBJ2-3, with 8 bases that match TRBD2. With 6 bases clipped from V and 3 bases from J, the junction kept 11 bases outside the gene matches. The germline CDR1 and CDR2 sequences are SQVTM and ANQGSEA. This CDR3 has 15 amino acids. The CDR3 loop reads CSVAGGERGTDTQYF. DNA of the CDR3: TGCAGCGTAGCCGGCGGGGAGCGGGGGACAGATACGCAGTATTTT.

The gene calls are TRBV5-1 and TRBJ1-1, with 7 bases fitting TRBD1. V lost 1 base, J lost 3 bases, and 6 bases stayed unmatched. The CDR3 extends over 15 amino acids. Germline V CDR1 and CDR2: SGHRS, YFSETQ. CDR3 sequence: CASSLYRTGHTEAFF. In DNA form, the CDR3 reads TGCGCCAGCAGCTTGTATCGGACAGGACACACTGAAGCTTTCTTT.

This clonotype was seen more than once but under ten times. The chain has TRBV24-1 and TRBJ2-5; TRBD1 is a possible D gene (6 bases). Germline assignment: CDR1 KGHDR and CDR2 SFDVKD. V dropped 6 bases and J dropped 5 bases, with 21 bases sitting between them. CDR3 size: 16 residues. CDR3 DNA: TGTGCCACCAGTCCCAGGGGAGTTGGGCCATGGGAGACCCAGTACTTC. Its protein is CATSPRGVGPWETQYF.

J is TRBJ2-1 and V is TRBV4-3; D is perhaps TRBD1 (6 bases). Germline V gene sequence: CDR1 LGHNA, CDR2 YSLEER. Trimming shortened V by 2 bases and J by 4 bases, and 12 bases separated the two germline ends. The CDR3 runs 15 residues. As DNA, the CDR3 is TGCGCCAGCAGCCAAAACTTGGACAGTTACAATGAGCAGTTCTTC. This translates into CASSQNLDSYNEQFF.

This sequence joins TRBV27 and TRBJ2-2; D possibly corresponds to TRBD2 (6 bases). CDR1 MNHEY and CDR2 SMNVEV come from the germline V gene (reference sequence). CDR3 length equals 14 residues. The V gene lost 4 bases and the J gene lost 6 bases, with 12 bases spanning the gap. The CDR3 bases are TGTGCCAGCAGTTCCGGGACTTTCTCCGGGGAGCTGTTTTTT. Amino acid sequence: CASSSGTFSGELFF.

The chain joins TRBV4-3 to TRBJ2-7; 9 bases agree with TRBD2. This CDR3 has 15 amino acids. The germline gives CDR1 LGHNA, CDR2 YSLEER. V lost 1 base to trimming and J lost 0 bases; unmatched junction nucleotides: 1. CDR3 amino acids: CASSQASGVSYEQYF. The DNA for the CDR3 is TGCGCCAGCAGCCAAGCTAGCGGGGTCTCCTACGAGCAGTACTTC.

This clonotype was counted at least ten times. This sequence joins TRBV7-8 and TRBJ2-3; no clear D gene. Per germline, CDR1 SGHVS and CDR2 FQNEAQ. This CDR3 contains 15 residues. Trimming cost V 2 bases and J 1 base, with 10 bases left between them. The CDR3 DNA is TGTGCCAGCAGCTTAACTATTCGAGGCACAGATACGCAGTATTTT. Encoded protein: CASSLTIRGTDTQYF.

V gene TRBV5-1 combines with J gene TRBJ2-1, with 8 positions matching TRBD2. Germline V CDR1 and CDR2: SGHRS, YFSETQ. The CDR3 is 19 residues long. With V trimmed by 7 bases and J by 0 bases, 18 bases remained unmatched. The DNA for the CDR3 is TGCGCCAGCTCCTTTACCGTCGGTAGCGGGGAGAGCTCCTACAATGAGCAGTTCTTC. Amino acid sequence: CASSFTVGSGESSYNEQFF.

The sample holds a few counts of this clonotype. The J gene is TRBJ2-5, the V gene TRBV27; D is perhaps TRBD1 (6 bases). The CDR3 length is 14 residues. Germline V gene sequence: CDR1 MNHEY, CDR2 SMNVEV (reference sequence). Between the trimmed V and J ends, which lost 5 bases and 4 bases, there was a span of 14 bases. In DNA form, the CDR3 reads TGTGCCAGCAGTGCCACAGGGATCCCAGAGACCCAGTACTTC. Protein: CASSATGIPETQYF.

The chain is built from TRBV6-5 and TRBJ2-7, with D possibly matching TRBD1 (6 bases). The V gene's germline CDR1 is MNHEY and CDR2 SVGAGI. This CDR3 comprises 14 residues. V lost 5 bases, J lost 4 bases, and 15 bases lay in between. This CDR3 reads CASSAIDRLYEQYV. CDR3 sequence (DNA): TGTGCCAGCAGTGCGATTGACAGGTTGTACGAGCAGTACGTC.

The chain couples TRBV10-2 to TRBJ2-1; weak D call: TRBD2 (7 bases). This CDR3 has 14 amino acids. Looked up from germline, CDR1 is WSHSY and CDR2 is SAAADI. V lost 7 bases and J lost 10, with 20 bases in between. In nucleotides, the CDR3 is TGCGCCAGCACCCTAGGGGGGGGATCTGGGGAGCAGTTCTTC. Translating it yields CASTLGGGSGEQFF.

This clonotype was seen only a few times. This chain joins TRBV12-3 or TRBV12-4 and TRBJ2-7; D perhaps matches TRBD2 (6 bases). V lost 6 bases, J lost 2 bases, and 17 bases lay in between. This CDR3 contains 15 residues. CDR3 bases: TGTGCCAGCAGCGCGGGACTCGACTCCCCCTACGAGCAGTACTTC. It translates to CASSAGLDSPYEQYF.

The sample holds a few counts of this clonotype. V usage is TRBV14 and J usage is TRBJ2-2; TRBD1 might be the D (5 bases). The CDR3 contains 15 residues. CDR1 and CDR2 (germline): SGHDN, FVKESK. V lost 4 bases to trimming and J lost 4 bases, with 13 bases between them. The CDR3 region is CASSRLGVSTGELFF. The CDR3 DNA sequence: TGTGCCAGCAGCCGGTTAGGGGTCAGCACCGGGGAGCTGTTTTTT.

CDR3 sequence: CSAEPDGTGKETQYF. CDR3 sequence (DNA): TGCAGTGCCGAGCCGGATGGGACAGGAAAAGAGACCCAGTACTTC. The V call is TRBV20-1, the J call TRBJ2-5; 8 nucleotides align to TRBD1. Germline V lookup: CDR1 DFQATT, CDR2 SNEGSKA (reference sequence). The junction had 12 bases not matched to a gene; V was cut back by 6 bases and J by 3 bases. The CDR3 has 15 residues.

The rearrangement links TRBV29-1 to TRBJ2-1; D perhaps matches TRBD2 (6 bases). Trimming removed 7 bases at V and 8 bases at J, with 18 bases between. Germline CDR1 SQVTM, CDR2 ANQGSEA. The CDR3 consists of 13 residues. The CDR3 DNA sequence: TGCAGCGCCGGTTGGGGGGTCCGAGATGAGCAGTTCTTC. Amino acids: CSAGWGVRDEQFF.

This clonotype has more than one count but fewer than ten. Here the CDR3 reads CASSESGLSSYNEQFF. DNA for the CDR3: TGTGCCAGCAGTGAATCCGGCCTCAGCTCCTACAATGAGCAGTTCTTC. The chain has TRBV2 and TRBJ2-1; no firm D call. This CDR3 has 16 residues. Germline CDR1 is SNHLY and CDR2 is FYNNEI. The germline V and J ends were trimmed by 2 bases and 0 bases, with 11 bases remaining between them.

This clonotype was picked up a small number of times. The chain has TRBV7-9 and TRBJ2-5; D is ambiguous. The CDR3 runs 15 residues. Trimming cost V 1 base and J 2 bases, with 11 bases left between them. From germline, CDR1 is SEHNR and CDR2 FQNEAQ (reference sequence). CDR3 DNA sequence: TGTGCCAGCAGCTTAGTTGCGTTAAGACAAGAGACCCAGTACTTC. Translation: CASSLVALRQETQYF.

The table lists this clonotype with a count of one. This chain connects TRBV6-2 or TRBV6-3 to TRBJ2-2, with TRBD1 matching over 7 bases. CDR3 length: 14 amino acids. CDR1 is MNHEY and CDR2 is SVGEGT in the germline V gene. With 8 bases clipped from V and 5 bases from J, the junction kept 8 bases outside the gene matches. The CDR3 here is CASSRDSRTGELFF. As DNA, the CDR3 is TGTGCCAGCTCCCGGGACAGCCGGACCGGGGAGCTGTTTTTT.

This clonotype occurred a few times. The V call is TRBV5-1, the J call TRBJ2-7; 9 bases are a match to TRBD2. Germline V gene sequence: CDR1 SGHRS, CDR2 YFSETQ. The J segment lost 7 bases and the V segment lost 3 bases, leaving 11 bases of the junction unmatched. The CDR3 has 15 residues. CDR3 protein: CASSSGLGTSMEQYF. CDR3 coding DNA: TGCGCCAGCAGCTCCGGGCTTGGGACTAGCATGGAGCAGTACTTC.

This clonotype has just a few counts. V gene TRBV4-1 combines with J gene TRBJ2-6, with unresolved D. V was cut by 2 bases and J by 0 bases, with 17 bases left in between. CDR3 length: 19 residues. Germline loops: CDR1 MGHRA, CDR2 YSYEKL. The CDR3 region is CASSQLIWTTFSGANVLTF. CDR3 sequence (DNA): TGCGCCAGCAGCCAATTGATTTGGACGACCTTCTCTGGGGCCAACGTCCTGACTTTC.

On this clonotype: A junction boundary mismatches the germline segment, possibly from a read error. The chain links TRBV4-3 to TRBJ1-5; D unresolved. The CDR3 is made up of 15 amino acids. The V gene's germline CDR1 is LGHNA and CDR2 YSLEER. CDR3 coding DNA: TGCGCCAGCAGCCAAGATCAAGCGGCAAATCGGCCCCAGCATTTT. This translates into CASSQDQAANRPQHF.

The chain employs TRBV4-3 and TRBJ2-7, with a possible D match to TRBD2 (6 bases). Trimming took 4 bases from V and 5 from J, leaving 18 bases between them. CDR3 size: 15 residues. The germline CDR1 and CDR2 sequences are LGHNA and YSLEER. The CDR3 coding sequence is TGCGCCAGCAGCCCTGGCTGGGGGGTGGGAAACGAGCAGTACTTC. Its translation: CASSPGWGVGNEQYF.

As concerns this clonotype: This may stem from a read error, because a much larger clone lies one nucleotide away. This chain uses TRBV9 with TRBJ2-3; D call uncertain. Trimming pared 7 bases from V and 0 bases from J, leaving 6 bases between. Per germline, CDR1 SGDLS and CDR2 YYNGEE. This CDR3 is 12 amino acids long. CDR3 nucleotides: TGTGCCAGCGGCTTTAGCACAGATACGCAGTATTTT. This sequence encodes CASGFSTDTQYF.

This clonotype was observed a few times. The gene calls are TRBV28 and TRBJ1-5; tentative D call: TRBD1 (5 bases). This CDR3 has 15 residues. V dropped 1 base and J dropped 5 bases, with 12 bases sitting between them. CDR1 is MDHEN, CDR2 SYDVKM, per germline. CDR3 region: CASSLSLRGDQPQHF. CDR3 sequence (DNA): TGTGCCAGCAGTTTATCGCTCCGGGGGGATCAGCCCCAGCATTTT. Looking up the rest from reference TRBV28 and TRBJ1-5 gives the full variable domain: DVKVTQSSRYLVKRTGEKVFLECVQDMDHENMFWYRQDPGLGLRLIYFSYDVKMKEKGDIPEGYSVSREKKERFSLILESASTNQTSMYLCASSLSLRGDQPQHFGDGTRLSIL.

The V gene is TRBV7-9, the J gene TRBJ2-7; 8 nucleotides match TRBD1. V was clipped by 6 bases and J by 0 bases; unmatched bases: 10. This CDR3 comprises 16 residues. Germline loops: CDR1 SEHNR, CDR2 FQNEAQ (reference sequence). CDR3 amino acids: CASSHPKTGVSYEQYF. CDR3 coding DNA: TGTGCCAGCAGTCACCCAAAGACAGGGGTCTCCTACGAGCAGTACTTC. The variable domain in full, completed from reference TRBV7-9 and TRBJ2-7, reads DTGVSQNPRHKITKRGQNVTFRCDPISEHNRLYWYRQTLGQGPEFLTYFQNEAQLEKSRLLSDRFSAERPKGSFSTLEIQRTEQGDSAMYLCASSHPKTGVSYEQYFGPGTRLTVT.

CDR3: CSARASRGARYGYTF. The CDR3 DNA is TGCAGTGCTAGGGCCTCCCGGGGGGCTCGCTATGGCTACACCTTC. This rearrangement joins TRBV20-1 to TRBJ1-2; D possibly corresponds to TRBD1 (6 bases). Germline CDR1 is DFQATT and CDR2 is SNEGSKA (reference sequence). The CDR3 sequence is 15 residues long. The ends were cut back, 3 bases at V and 4 bases at J, with 18 bases in the middle.

This clonotype was found many times. The genes are TRBV12-3 or TRBV12-4 and TRBJ2-3, with TRBD2 matching over 13 bases. V trimming: 5 bases; J trimming: 0 bases; junction bases outside the gene matches: 11. CDR3 length: 19 amino acids. The CDR3 reads CASSDPGLAGALSTDTQYF. CDR3 DNA sequence: TGTGCCAGCAGTGACCCTGGACTAGCGGGGGCCCTTAGCACAGATACGCAGTATTTT.

The chain recombines TRBV20-1 with TRBJ2-5; D is unclear. Germline lookup yields CDR1 DFQATT and CDR2 SNEGSKA (reference sequence). Trimming pared 7 bases from V and 4 bases from J, leaving 7 bases between. The CDR3 is 10 residues long. The CDR3 loop reads CSVLLETQYF. The CDR3 region has the DNA TGCAGTGTCCTACTAGAGACCCAGTACTTC.

In its sample, this clonotype was seen a few times. The chain couples TRBV7-9 to TRBJ2-7; D is possibly TRBD2 (6 bases). V was clipped by 1 base and J by 0 bases, with 10 bases between them. The CDR3 length is 15 residues. CDR1 and CDR2 (germline): SEHNR, FQNEAQ (reference sequence). The CDR3 DNA is TGTGCCAGCAGCTTAGGTCGGGAGAGCTCCTACGAGCAGTACTTC. Its translation is CASSLGRESSYEQYF.

The CDR3 DNA is TGCGCCAGCAGCCCCGAGAGAGGGACAGGGGCCTACGAGCAGTACGTC. It codes for CASSPERGTGAYEQYV. The rearrangement links TRBV4-1 to TRBJ2-7; 10 bases match TRBD1. There are 16 residues in the CDR3. Germline CDR1 is MGHRA and CDR2 is YSYEKL. Losses at the gene ends were 4 bases for V and 2 bases for J; bases not matched to a gene: 8.